This TCR beta chain was identified during a study of immune characterization of retroperitoneal liposarcoma. Each CDR3 protein is one row after TCRdb ran MiXCR on the PCR reads. The data contain about 12,000 distinct CDR3 sequences, about 27% of them seen just once; the ten biggest clones take up 8.5% to 9.5%. In germline, CDR1 is SGHTA, CDR2 FQGNSA. This CDR3 region has 13 residues. V shed 10 bases, J shed 2 bases, and the junction held 5 bases outside the gene matches. This TCR came from a female donor with retroperitoneal liposarcoma. The sequenced material came from tumor tissue. The genes are TRBV7-2 and TRBJ2-7; 10 nucleotides line up with TRBD2. For the CDR3, the DNA is TGTGCCACCTCACTAGCGGGAACCTACGAGCAGTACTTC. Encoded protein: CATSLAGTYEQYF. Drawing the rest from reference TRBV7-2 and TRBJ2-7, the complete variable domain is GAGVSQSPSNKVTEKGKDVELRCDPISGHTALYWYRQSLGQGLEFLIYFQGNSAPDKSGLPSDRFSAERTGGSVSTLTIQRTQQEDSAVYLCATSLAGTYEQYFGPGTRLTVT.